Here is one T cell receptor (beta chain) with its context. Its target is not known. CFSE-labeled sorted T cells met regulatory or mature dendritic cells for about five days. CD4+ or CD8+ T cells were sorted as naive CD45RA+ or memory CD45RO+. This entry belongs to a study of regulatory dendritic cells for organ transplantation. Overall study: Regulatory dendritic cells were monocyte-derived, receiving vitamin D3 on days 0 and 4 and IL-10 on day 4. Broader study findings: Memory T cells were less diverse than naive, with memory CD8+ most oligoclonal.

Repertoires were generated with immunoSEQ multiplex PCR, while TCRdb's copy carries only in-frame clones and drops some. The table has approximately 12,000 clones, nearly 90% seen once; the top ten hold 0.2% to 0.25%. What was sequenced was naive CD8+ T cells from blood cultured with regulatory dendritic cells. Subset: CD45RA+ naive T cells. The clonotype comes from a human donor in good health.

The CDR3 bases are TGTGCCAGCAGCTTAACCTGGACAGGGGCCTACGAGCAGTACTTC. The encoded protein is CASSLTWTGAYEQYF. This chain uses TRBV7-2 with TRBJ2-7; 9 bases fit TRBD1. This CDR3 comprises 15 residues. Losses at the gene ends were 2 bases for V and 2 bases for J; bases not matched to a gene: 4. The germline V gene has CDR1 SGHTA and CDR2 FQGNSA.